This record covers a single TCR beta chain. The antigen remains unidentified. These data originate in a study of monozygotic twins with inflammatory bowel disease. Study observations and caveats: In patient repertoires, differing immunosuppressive treatments may have added some variability.

Germline-derived CDR1 and CDR2 are SGHRS and YFSETQ. The CDR3 loop spans 12 amino acids. TCRdb reanalyzed the 5' RACE reads, giving one entry per CDR3 protein sequence and no DNA. This sample contains under 200,000 distinct CDR3 sequences. J is TRBJ1-5 and V is TRBV5-1. The receptor comes from a human donor with ulcerative colitis or Crohn's disease, or a healthy co-twin of an affected twin (not recorded which). Sequenced: blood. The CDR3 here is CASNISNQPQHF.